Listed below are T cell receptor beta chains from one sample, sequenced in a study of T cells in Graves' hyperthyroidism and ophthalmopathy. TCRdb fed the multiplex PCR reads into MiXCR, producing one record per CDR3 protein. The sample consists of around 600,000 distinct CDR3 sequences, 13% to 15% of them appearing once. Sequencing was performed on blood. These receptors came from a woman in her 50s with Graves' ophthalmopathy. The CDR3 runs from the conserved cysteine through the conserved F or W. The D gene is left open where the match is weak. Size is omitted from some rows. Given values are once, few, many or a class for expanded clones.

d_call clone_size j_call v_call cdr3_nt cdr3_aa
NA NA TRBJ1-2 TRBV6-1 TGTGCCAGTCGACTACAGGCTAACTATGGCTACACCTTC CASRLQANYGYTF
NA many TRBJ2-1 TRBV5-1 TGCGCCAGCAGCCTTTCGACAGGTTCGCTCAATGAGCAGTTCTTC CASSLSTGSLNEQFF
NA many TRBJ2-5 TRBV10-3 TGTGCCATCAGTGTCCGGCGGGAAAAAGAGACCCAGTACTTC CAISVRREKETQYF
NA many TRBJ2-3 TRBV6-6 TGTGCCAGCAGTTACTCTGTGACTAGGCTTTCGCAGTATTTT CASSYSVTRLSQYF
TRBD1 many TRBJ1-2 TRBV7-3 TGTGCCAGCAGCCCGACAGGGGGGGCGGATGGCTACACCTTC CASSPTGGADGYTF
TRBD2 NA TRBJ2-1 TRBV7-3 TGTGCCAGCAGCTTAATGTCTAGCGGGAGAACCTACAATGAGCAGTTCTTC CASSLMSSGRTYNEQFF
TRBD1 few TRBJ2-2 TRBV5-1 TGCGCCAGCAGCTCTCGGACAGGCTCGGGCACCGGGGAGCTGTTTTTT CASSSRTGSGTGELFF
NA many TRBJ1-1 TRBV6-5 TGTGCCAGCAGTTACTCGATTATAGATGAAGCTTTCTTT CASSYSIIDEAFF
TRBD1 many TRBJ2-1 TRBV29-1 TGCAGCGTTGTCGACAGGGGTTCCTACAATGAGCAGTTCTTC CSVVDRGSYNEQFF
TRBD2 many TRBJ2-1 TRBV7-2 TGTGCCAGCAGCAGAAACAGCGGGAGCTCCTACAATGAGCAGTTCTTC CASSRNSGSSYNEQFF
TRBD1 NA TRBJ1-5 TRBV12-3/TRBV12-4 TGTGCCAGCAGTTTTTGGGACAGACATACCAATCAGCCCCAGCATTTT CASSFWDRHTNQPQHF
NA many TRBJ1-1 TRBV4-2 TGTGCCAGCAGCCTCACCTTGGAGGGGGGGGCTGAAGCTTTCTTT CASSLTLEGGAEAFF
TRBD1 many TRBJ2-1 TRBV28 TGTGCCAGCAGTCTTCCCGGACAGGGCCCCTACAATGAGCAGTTCTTC CASSLPGQGPYNEQFF
NA many TRBJ2-2 TRBV11-2 TGTGCCAGCAGCTTCGGAACCCAGCTCTGGGCCGGGGAGCTGTTTTTT CASSFGTQLWAGELFF
NA few TRBJ2-7 TRBV4-2 TGTGCCAGCAGCCACCTCACCGGGACCTCCTACGAGCAGTACTTC CASSHLTGTSYEQYF
NA many TRBJ2-1 TRBV11-2 TGTGCCAGCAGCCGCCAGGCCCAGAATGAGCAGTTCTTC CASSRQAQNEQFF
NA many TRBJ2-1 TRBV19 TGTGCCAGTAGTATTTGGGGGTCGGGACACAAGAGCTCCTACAATGAGCAGTTCTTC CASSIWGSGHKSSYNEQFF
TRBD2 NA TRBJ2-2 TRBV5-1 TGCGCCAGCAGCTTGGTTAGCGGGAGATTGGCCGGGGAGCTGTTTTTT CASSLVSGRLAGELFF
TRBD2 many TRBJ2-1 TRBV6-2/TRBV6-3 TGTGCCAGCAGTTCGGGGGGAGCTGACGTCAATGAGCAGTTCTTC CASSSGGADVNEQFF
TRBD1 few TRBJ2-3 TRBV20-1 TGCAGTGCTAGAGATTTGTTACAGGGGGCCGGAGATACGCAGTATTTT CSARDLLQGAGDTQYF
TRBD1 many TRBJ2-3 TRBV7-9 TGTGCCAGCAGCAACCGGGACAGAGACATCACAGATACGCAGTATTTT CASSNRDRDITDTQYF
TRBD2 many TRBJ2-1 TRBV27 TGTGCCAGCAGTTTCCCTAGCGGGAGGGGGATGAGCTCCTACAATGAGCAGTTCTTC CASSFPSGRGMSSYNEQFF
NA many TRBJ2-1 TRBV6-1 TGTGCCAGCAGTCACAGGACCCAATACAATGAGCAGTTCTTC CASSHRTQYNEQFF
NA NA TRBJ1-5 TRBV6-1 TGTGCCAGCAGGGCCCGTGGGGGGGTTGACAATCAGCCCCAGCATTTT CASRARGGVDNQPQHF
TRBD2 NA TRBJ2-3 TRBV19 TGTGCCAGTAGTATAAAAACTAGCGGGTTGAACACAGATACGCAGTATTTT CASSIKTSGLNTDTQYF
TRBD1 NA TRBJ1-5 TRBV25-1 TGTGCCAGCAGTTTCCGGGACAGGGGCCAAAATAGCAATCAGCCCCAGCATTTT CASSFRDRGQNSNQPQHF
TRBD2 many TRBJ2-7 TRBV7-2 TGTGCCAGCAGCCCTCCCAGCGGGAGGGGCAACGAGCAGTACTTC CASSPPSGRGNEQYF
TRBD1 few TRBJ1-6 TRBV18 TGTGCCAGCTCACCACAAGGGACAGGGGGCCTAGGGAATTCACCCCTCCACTTT CASSPQGTGGLGNSPLHF
NA many TRBJ2-1 TRBV18 TGTGCCAGCTCACCACTCTTACTGAGGCCGCGGAACAATGAGCAGTTCTTC CASSPLLLRPRNNEQFF
NA many TRBJ2-2 TRBV5-1 TGCGCCAGCAGCTTGAATACGTTTGGGGGCGGGGAGCTGTTTTTT CASSLNTFGGGELFF
NA many TRBJ2-3 TRBV28 TGTGCCAGCAGTCCCAACTCCAGGGGTCCAGACACAGATACGCAGTATTTT CASSPNSRGPDTDTQYF